These 25 T cell receptor beta chains were all obtained from the same sample, sequenced in a study of STAT5B mutations in CD4+ large granular lymphocyte leukemia. The table came from immunoSEQ multiplex PCR; TCRdb's copy has only in-frame clones and leaves some out. The table lists over 35,000 clones, 85% of them singletons. The material sequenced was CD4+ T cells from blood buffy coats. These receptors all come from a human donor in good health.

The chain couples TRBV15 to TRBJ2-7; a possible D gene is TRBD2 (6 bases). The germline CDR1 and CDR2 sequences are LNHNV and YYDKDF (reference sequence). The CDR3 has 16 residues. Trimming stripped 3 bases from V and 0 bases from J, with 15 bases between. The CDR3 DNA sequence: TGTGCCACCAGCAGGGAGCCGGGACTGCTCTCCTACGAGCAGTACTTC. It encodes CATSREPGLLSYEQYF.

This chain uses TRBV11-2 with TRBJ1-3; D unclear. CDR3 length: 14 amino acids. Germline lookup yields CDR1 SGHAT and CDR2 FQNNGV. Trimming removed 2 bases from V and 4 bases from J, with 9 bases in between. CDR3 region: CASSLKGEGNTIYF. Here the CDR3 DNA reads TGTGCCAGCAGCTTAAAAGGAGAAGGAAACACCATATATTTT.

The chain is built from TRBV30 and TRBJ2-1; TRBD2 matches at 7 bases. CDR1 is GTSNPN, CDR2 SVGIG, per germline (reference sequence). There are 14 residues in the CDR3. The J segment lost 4 bases and the V segment lost 0 bases, leaving 3 bases of the junction unmatched. For the CDR3, the DNA is TGTGCCTGGAGTGTTGGGGGGGGTTACAATGAGCAGTTCTTC. Translated: CAWSVGGGYNEQFF.

The chain carries TRBV2 and TRBJ2-7, with 7 bases aligning to TRBD1. CDR3 size: 12 residues. CDR1 and CDR2 from the germline V gene are SNHLY and FYNNEI. J lost 5 bases, V lost 6 bases, and 4 bases had no gene match. The CDR3 is CASRKTGNEQYF. The DNA for the CDR3 is TGTGCCAGCAGGAAGACAGGGAACGAGCAGTACTTC. Together with reference TRBV2 and TRBJ2-7, the CDR3 gives the full variable domain: EPEVTQTPSHQVTQMGQEVILRCVPISNHLYFYWYRQILGQKVEFLVSFYNNEISEKSEIFDDQFSVERPDGSNFTLKIRSTKLEDSAMYFCASRKTGNEQYFGPGTRLTVT.

Note on this clone: The junction shows a germline mismatch at one end, possibly a read error. V gene TRBV7-7 combines with J gene TRBJ2-7; TRBD1 matches at 10 bases. CDR1 and CDR2 from the germline V gene are SSHAT and FNYEAQ (reference sequence). This CDR3 spans 13 amino acids. The CDR3 reads CASSLGQGDEQYF. The CDR3 nucleotides read TGTGCTAGCAGCTTAGGACAGGGGGACGAGCAGTACTTC.

This chain joins TRBV5-4 and TRBJ2-1; 8 bases are shared with TRBD2. Per the germline V gene, CDR1 is SGHNT and CDR2 is YYREEE (reference sequence). Trimming cost V 4 bases and J 4 bases; bases outside gene matches: 7. The CDR3 totals 15 residues. The CDR3 region is CASSLTSGSYNEQFF. In nucleotides, the CDR3 is TGTGCCAGCAGCCTCACTAGCGGTTCTTACAATGAGCAGTTCTTC.

The V and J genes are TRBV27 and TRBJ1-2; D is unresolved. Germline V CDR1 and CDR2: MNHEY, SMNVEV (reference sequence). The CDR3 sequence is 11 residues long. V dropped 5 bases and J dropped 7 bases, with 8 bases sitting between them. In nucleotides, the CDR3 is TGTGCCAGCAGTCTAGGGAGTGGCTACACCTTC. Amino acids: CASSLGSGYTF.

This clone was seen only a few times. At one of its ends the junction is not consistent with the germline gene, which may arise from a read error. J is TRBJ1-5 and V is TRBV6-6, with D maybe TRBD1 (5 bases). The CDR3 runs 15 residues. CDR1 MNHNY and CDR2 SVGAGI come from the germline V gene (reference sequence). The CDR3 DNA sequence: TGTGCCAGCAGTACAATTCAGGGTAGCAGTCAGCCCCAGCATTTT. This encodes CASSTIQGSSQPQHF.

This clone has just a few counts. The chain couples TRBV6-5 to TRBJ1-6; 7 bases are a match to TRBD1. V lost 0 bases to trimming and J lost 7 bases; unmatched junction nucleotides: 6. The CDR3 is made up of 16 amino acids. In germline, CDR1 is MNHEY, CDR2 SVGAGI. The CDR3 bases are TGTGCCAGCAGTTACTCTGCGGGACAGACAAATTCACCCCTCCACTTT. Amino acids: CASSYSAGQTNSPLHF.

The chain employs TRBV2 and TRBJ2-1, with 7 bases matching TRBD1. CDR1 and CDR2 from the germline V gene are SNHLY and FYNNEI. The CDR3 consists of 15 residues. The V segment lost 6 bases and the J segment 0 bases; nucleotides outside the gene matches: 5. The CDR3 region is CASRSGTVSYNEQFF. The CDR3, as DNA: TGTGCCAGCAGATCCGGGACAGTCTCCTACAATGAGCAGTTCTTC.

CDR3 amino acids: CASSLGGSYYGYTF. For the CDR3, the DNA is TGTGCCAGCAGCTTAGGAGGTAGTTACTATGGCTACACCTTC. The V gene is TRBV7-8, the J gene TRBJ1-2; D uncertain. The CDR3 runs to 14 residues. V was shortened by 1 base and J by 3 bases, with 9 bases between the two germline ends. CDR1 is SGHVS and CDR2 is FQNEAQ in the germline V gene.

V usage is TRBV10-3 and J usage is TRBJ2-3, with 7 nucleotides matching TRBD2. V gave up 4 bases and J gave up 5 bases; unmatched junction bases: 12. Germline V lookup: CDR1 ENHRY, CDR2 SYGVKD. The CDR3 is made up of 16 amino acids. The CDR3 protein is CAISGSGKRGLDTQYF. The CDR3 DNA follows: TGTGCCATCAGTGGGAGCGGAAAGCGGGGCTTAGATACGCAGTATTTT.

The genes are TRBV15 and TRBJ2-3; a weak D match, TRBD1 (6 bases). Germline V CDR1 and CDR2: LNHNV, YYDKDF (reference sequence). V shed 1 base and J shed 6 bases, with 17 bases lying between them. The CDR3 consists of 16 residues. The CDR3 is CATSRGQYRERDTQYF. CDR3 DNA: TGTGCCACCAGCAGAGGACAGTACAGGGAACGGGATACGCAGTATTTT.

The chain recombines TRBV7-9 with TRBJ2-1; unclear D gene. In germline, CDR1 is SEHNR, CDR2 FQNEAQ (reference sequence). This CDR3 has 15 residues. Trimming took 3 bases from V and 2 from J, leaving 11 bases between them. The CDR3 reads CASSFRLPAYNEQFF. CDR3 in DNA: TGTGCCAGCAGCTTTCGCTTACCCGCCTACAATGAGCAGTTCTTC.

A few counts support this clone. The chain recombines TRBV20-1 with TRBJ1-2; D is unclear. With 3 bases removed from V and 8 bases from J, the gap between germline ends came to 10 bases. The V gene's germline CDR1 is DFQATT and CDR2 SNEGSKA (reference sequence). The CDR3 extends over 11 amino acids. CDR3 bases: TGCAGTGCTAGTGACTGGTCCGGCTACACCTTC. It specifies CSASDWSGYTF.

This clone has just a few counts. V and J are TRBV18 and TRBJ1-2, with D possibly TRBD1 on 5 matching bases. Trimming took off 3 bases at V and 6 bases at J, with 17 bases between the two ends. Per the germline V gene, CDR1 is KGHSH and CDR2 is LQKENI. The CDR3 length is 15 residues. DNA for the CDR3: TGTGCCAGCTCACCCCGACCCGGGGGGATGGATGGCTACACCTTC. It is translated as CASSPRPGGMDGYTF.

The chain joins TRBV4-2 to TRBJ1-6, with D unresolved. The V and J ends lost 0 bases and 4 bases respectively, with 7 bases between them. The CDR3 sequence is 15 residues long. Looked up from germline, CDR1 is LGHNA and CDR2 is YNFKEQ. CDR3 sequence: CASSQDGSYNSPLHF. CDR3 DNA sequence: TGTGCCAGCAGCCAAGATGGCAGTTATAATTCACCCCTCCACTTT.

This clone was counted a single time. The chain has TRBV11-2 and TRBJ2-2; the D is unclear. The CDR3 covers 12 residues. The V and J ends lost 6 bases and 2 bases respectively, with 4 bases between them. Germline CDR1 SGHAT, CDR2 FQNNGV. The CDR3 DNA sequence: TGTGCCAGCAGTAGAAACACCGGGGAGCTGTTTTTT. Its protein product is CASSRNTGELFF.

The chain has TRBV5-1 and TRBJ2-5; 8 bases map to TRBD2. V shed 0 bases, J shed 5 bases, and the junction held 12 bases outside the gene matches. This CDR3 is 17 amino acids long. Germline CDR1 and CDR2: SGHRS and YFSETQ. CDR3 nucleotide sequence: TGCGCCAGCAGCTTGGGACCGGGAGGGCGGGGTTTGGAGACCCAGTACTTC. This codes for CASSLGPGGRGLETQYF.

The rearrangement joins TRBV6-5 to TRBJ1-3, with a weak D call TRBD1 (6 bases). Per the germline V gene, CDR1 is MNHEY and CDR2 is SVGAGI. V was trimmed by 4 bases and J by 2 bases, leaving 9 bases between them. The CDR3 length is 14 residues. CDR3 coding DNA: TGTGCCAGCAGTTTCAGGGGAACTGGAAACACCATATATTTT. Translation gives CASSFRGTGNTIYF.

This rearrangement joins TRBV5-4 to TRBJ1-2; 9 bases match TRBD1. The V gene's germline CDR1 is SGHNT and CDR2 YYREEE (reference sequence). This CDR3 is built from 15 residues. Trimming took 4 bases from V and 3 from J; bases not matched to a gene: 7. In DNA, the CDR3 is TGTGCCAGCAGCCCACGACAGGGGGGGTACTATGGCTACACCTTC. It encodes CASSPRQGGYYGYTF.

The chain has TRBV29-1 and TRBJ2-3; D may be TRBD2 (6 bases). Germline V gene sequence: CDR1 SQVTM, CDR2 ANQGSEA. The CDR3 spans 13 residues. V was shortened by 4 bases and J by 2 bases, with 10 bases between the two germline ends. The DNA of the CDR3 is TGCAGCGTTGTGGGGGGTTCCACAGATACGCAGTATTTT. Protein product: CSVVGGSTDTQYF.

The chain has TRBV30 and TRBJ1-6; D is possibly TRBD1 (5 bases). CDR1 is GTSNPN, CDR2 SVGIG, per germline (reference sequence). V lost 2 bases, J lost 7 bases, and 12 bases lay in between. The CDR3 consists of 14 residues. Written as DNA, the CDR3 is TGTGCCTGGAGTCTTAGGGGAGGGAATTCACCCCTCCACTTT. Translated: CAWSLRGGNSPLHF. The entire variable domain, with the rest obtained from reference TRBV30 and TRBJ1-6, is as follows: SQTIHQWPATLVQPVGSPLSLECTVEGTSNPNLYWYRQAAGRGLQLLFYSVGIGQISSEVPQNLSASRPQDRQFILSSKKLLLSDSGFYLCAWSLRGGNSPLHFGNGTRLTVT.

The V gene is TRBV7-8, the J gene TRBJ1-3; D not certain. The CDR3 spans 16 residues. V dropped 0 bases and J dropped 0 bases, with 9 bases sitting between them. Germline CDR1 SGHVS, CDR2 FQNEAQ. CDR3 amino acids: CASSLAGSSSGNTIYF. The DNA for the CDR3 is TGTGCCAGCAGCTTAGCTGGGTCTAGCTCTGGAAACACCATATATTTT.

The gene calls are TRBV5-6 and TRBJ2-5, with a weak D call TRBD2 (6 bases). Germline V gene data show CDR1 as SGHDT and CDR2 as YYEEEE. Trimming shortened V by 0 bases and J by 2 bases, and 11 bases separated the two germline ends. The CDR3 is made up of 15 amino acids. The CDR3 loop reads CASSLDAGRQETQYF. CDR3 in DNA: TGTGCCAGCAGCTTGGATGCGGGGCGACAAGAGACCCAGTACTTC.